These 9 T cell receptor beta chains were sequenced from one sample in a study of blood T cell repertoires in COVID-19. Profiling relied on immunoSEQ multiplex PCR, and the TCRdb table lists in-frame clones only, not all of them. The sample records around 50,000 clones, 86% being singletons. Sequences were obtained from peripheral blood. Receptors were obtained from a human donor in a cohort sampled during active COVID-19.

The chain links TRBV24-1 to TRBJ2-3; D possibly corresponds to TRBD2 (6 bases). CDR1 is KGHDR and CDR2 is SFDVKD in the germline V gene. The CDR3 is 15 amino acids. V was cut by 3 bases and J by 5 bases, with 14 bases left in between. The CDR3 is CATSDTRERGDTQYF. Here the CDR3 DNA reads TGTGCCACCAGTGATACCCGGGAGCGAGGAGATACGCAGTATTTT.

The V call is TRBV9, the J call TRBJ2-3; TRBD2 is a possible D gene (5 bases). This CDR3 spans 13 amino acids. The germline V gene has CDR1 SGDLS and CDR2 YYNGEE. V was shortened by 4 bases and J by 2 bases, with 8 bases between the two germline ends. The CDR3 here is CASSPGVTDTQYF. The CDR3, as DNA: TGTGCCAGCAGCCCCGGGGTCACAGATACGCAGTATTTT.

Regarding this clone: At one boundary the junction diverges from the germline segment, which might be a read error. J is TRBJ1-4 and V is TRBV7-7; 8 nucleotides align to TRBD1. The CDR3 has 15 residues. Germline V lookup: CDR1 SSHAT, CDR2 FNYEAQ (reference sequence). This CDR3 reads CASSPGQALGEKLFF. The CDR3 region has the DNA TGTGCTAGCAGCCCGGGACAGGCTTTAGGTGAAAAACTGTTTTTT.

This chain links TRBV18 with TRBJ2-7; TRBD2 matches 7 bases. Per the germline V gene, CDR1 is KGHSH and CDR2 is LQKENI. The CDR3 loop spans 16 amino acids. Losses at the gene ends were 0 bases for V and 5 bases for J; bases not matched to a gene: 10. CDR3 protein: CASSPPTGRLGDEQYF. The CDR3 coding sequence is TGTGCCAGCTCACCACCAACCGGGAGGCTGGGCGACGAGCAGTACTTC.

This clone has a handful of counts. DNA of the CDR3: TGCGCCAGCAGCTTGCCCGCTAGAGCCGGTAGGACCGGGGAGCTGTTTTTT. Its protein is CASSLPARAGRTGELFF. This chain links TRBV5-1 with TRBJ2-2; no reliable D call. The CDR3 spans 17 residues. V was shortened by 1 base and J by 5 bases, with 18 bases between the two germline ends. CDR1 SGHRS and CDR2 YFSETQ come from the germline V gene.

This clone was seen once. The chain combines TRBV19 with TRBJ2-1, with 9 positions matching TRBD2. The ends lost 3 bases at V and 6 bases at J; junction bases unmatched: 6. The germline V gene has CDR1 LNHDA and CDR2 SQIVND (reference sequence). The CDR3 covers 15 residues. The CDR3 DNA reads TGTGCCAGTAGTATCTCTAGCGGGGAAATCAATGAGCAGTTCTTC. Amino acids: CASSISSGEINEQFF.

This clone was recorded a few times. This sequence joins TRBV18 and TRBJ1-1; D unclear. Germline V CDR1 and CDR2: KGHSH, LQKENI. The CDR3 runs 11 residues. The V gene lost 6 bases and the J gene lost 2 bases, with 4 bases spanning the gap. The CDR3 is CASSVNTEAFF. CDR3 nucleotide sequence: TGTGCCAGCTCTGTAAACACTGAAGCTTTCTTT.

The chain uses TRBV4-1 and TRBJ1-4; D ambiguous. The CDR3 extends over 15 amino acids. Trimming took 0 bases from V and 7 from J, leaving 12 bases between them. CDR1 and CDR2 (germline): MGHRA, YSYEKL. In DNA, the CDR3 is TGCGCCAGCAGCCAAGAAACCGTACGAGGTGAAAAACTGTTTTTT. This codes for CASSQETVRGEKLFF.

The V gene is TRBV10-3, the J gene TRBJ2-7, with 13 bases lining up with TRBD2. This CDR3 comprises 16 residues. The junction had 5 bases not matched to a gene; V was cut back by 0 bases and J by 6 bases. Germline assignment: CDR1 ENHRY and CDR2 SYGVKD. The chain's CDR3 is CAISESPGLAGSEQYF. CDR3 nucleotide sequence: TGTGCCATCAGTGAGTCTCCGGGACTAGCGGGATCCGAGCAGTACTTC.